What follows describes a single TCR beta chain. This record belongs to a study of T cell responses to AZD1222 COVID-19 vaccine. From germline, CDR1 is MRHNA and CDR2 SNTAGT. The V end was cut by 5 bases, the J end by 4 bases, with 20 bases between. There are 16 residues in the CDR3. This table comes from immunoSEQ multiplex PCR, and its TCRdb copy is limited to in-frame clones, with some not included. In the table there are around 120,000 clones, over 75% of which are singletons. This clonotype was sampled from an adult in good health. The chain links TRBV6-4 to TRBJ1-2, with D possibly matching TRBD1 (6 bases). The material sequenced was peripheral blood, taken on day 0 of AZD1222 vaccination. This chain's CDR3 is CASSPDRGARGYGYTF. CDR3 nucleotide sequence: TGTGCCAGCAGTCCTGATCGGGGGGCGCGAGGCTATGGCTACACCTTC.